The clone carrying this T cell receptor beta chain was detected only a few times. Its antigen is not identified. This sample was taken from a study of Graves' ophthalmopathy and Graves' hyperthyroidism. Whole-study findings and limits: In blood appeared most of the expanded thyroid clonotypes whose frequency exceeded 0.001.

In this cohort's terms, stable hyperthyroidism meant no ophthalmopathy by 18 months of follow-up. Diagnosis relied on clinical symptoms, serum thyroxine, TRAb, thyroid ultrasound and orbital computed tomography. Sampling over 8 ml of fresh peripheral blood provided the PBMCs. Amplified material comprised TCR beta CDR3 regions derived from RNA transcripts. HTBI-primed RT-PCR formed the first round, and a multiplex PCR formed the second. TCRdb reanalysed the multiplex PCR reads using MiXCR and keeps one entry per CDR3 protein. Counted here are roughly 610,000 distinct CDR3 sequences, about 20% occurring once; the ten biggest clones make up about 6.6%. The sample comprised peripheral blood. The receptor was isolated from a woman younger than 35 with stable Graves' hyperthyroidism. Some clones in this sample may be carry-over from other donors' samples.

In nucleotides, the CDR3 is TGTGCCAGCAGCTACGGGACAGGGGGCAATTCACCCCTCCACTTT. Translation gives CASSYGTGGNSPLHF. The chain is built from TRBV12-3 or TRBV12-4 and TRBJ1-6, with TRBD1 matching over 12 bases. Trimming cost V 6 bases and J 7 bases; bases outside gene matches: 4. This CDR3 region has 15 residues.